Sequencing of this T cell receptor beta chain was carried out in a study of T cells after yellow fever vaccination. Study context: Those fractions that held only low numbers of cells were prepared using the SMART-Seq v4 Ultra Low Input RNA kit.

This clonotype is medium-sized by share. TCRdb passed the 5' RACE reads through MiXCR, listing each CDR3 protein once. The data show roughly 11,000 distinct CDR3 sequences, 5.5% to 6% seen once. Germline-derived CDR1 and CDR2 are MNHEY and SMNVEV (reference sequence). This CDR3 has 15 amino acids. V lost 6 bases, J lost 11 bases, and 23 bases lay in between. Study-wide results and caveats: Almost all vaccine-responding clonotypes escaped detection in sorted memory subsets on day 0. Within FACS-sorted repertoires, abundant clonotypes contaminating from the bulk population could be present. Though weaker, the secondary response peaked faster, on day 5 versus 15.

The TCR originated in a man younger than 40 who received the YFV17D yellow fever vaccine. The material was PBMCs, either bulk or a sorted T-cell subset (CD4+, CD8+, memory, or dextramer-sorted; not recorded which), obtained on the day of the yellow fever booster vaccination. The chain employs TRBV27 and TRBJ1-5; D gene uncertain. CDR3 sequence (DNA): TGTGCCAGCAGAAGACCCCCCGGGGAAATAAGGTCCCAGCATTTT. It codes for CASRRPPGEIRSQHF.